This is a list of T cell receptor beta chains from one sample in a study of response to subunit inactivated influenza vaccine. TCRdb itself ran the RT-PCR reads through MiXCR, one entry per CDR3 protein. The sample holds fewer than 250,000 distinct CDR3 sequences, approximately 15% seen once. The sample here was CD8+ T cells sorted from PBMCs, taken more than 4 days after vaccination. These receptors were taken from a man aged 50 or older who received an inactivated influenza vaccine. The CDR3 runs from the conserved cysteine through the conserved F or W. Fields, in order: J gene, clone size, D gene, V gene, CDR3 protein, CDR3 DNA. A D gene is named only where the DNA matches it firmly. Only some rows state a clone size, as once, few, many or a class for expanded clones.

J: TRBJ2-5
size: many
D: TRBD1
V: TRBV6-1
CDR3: CASSLGQGLETQYF
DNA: TGTGCCAGCAGCTTGGGACAGGGGCTGGAGACCCAGTACTTC

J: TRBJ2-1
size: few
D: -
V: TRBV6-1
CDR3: CASTLFRQGTSRAEQFF
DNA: TGTGCCAGCACGCTATTCAGACAGGGGACTAGCAGAGCTGAGCAGTTCTTC

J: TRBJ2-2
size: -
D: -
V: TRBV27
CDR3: CASGPKNTGELFF
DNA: TGTGCCAGCGGGCCCAAGAACACCGGGGAGCTGTTTTTT

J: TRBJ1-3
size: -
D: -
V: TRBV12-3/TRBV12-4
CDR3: CASSLGGNTIYF
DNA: TGTGCCAGCAGTTTAGGAGGAAACACCATATATTTT

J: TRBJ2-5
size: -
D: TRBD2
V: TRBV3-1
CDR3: CASSLYRGRAEGMETQYF
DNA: TGTGCCAGCAGCCTTTATCGCGGGAGGGCCGAAGGAATGGAGACCCAGTACTTC

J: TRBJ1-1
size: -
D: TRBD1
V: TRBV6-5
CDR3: CASRQGHTEAFF
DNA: TGTGCCAGCAGACAGGGGCACACTGAAGCTTTCTTT

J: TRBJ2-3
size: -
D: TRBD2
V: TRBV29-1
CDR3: CSFLRLAGTDTQYF
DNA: TGCAGCTTCCTGAGACTAGCGGGAACAGATACGCAGTATTTT

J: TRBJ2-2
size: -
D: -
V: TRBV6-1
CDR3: CASRGGLTGELFF
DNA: TGTGCCAGCAGGGGGGGCTTAACCGGGGAGCTGTTTTTT

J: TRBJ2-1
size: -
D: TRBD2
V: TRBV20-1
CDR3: CSAKTRGGYEQFF
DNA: TGCAGTGCTAAGACGCGGGGGGGCTATGAGCAGTTCTTC

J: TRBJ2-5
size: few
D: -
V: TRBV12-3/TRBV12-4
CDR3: CASSLTSGETQYF
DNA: TGTGCCAGCAGTTTGACCTCGGGGGAGACCCAGTACTTC

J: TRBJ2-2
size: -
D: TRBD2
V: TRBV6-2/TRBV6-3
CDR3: CASSYEVAGARNTGELFF
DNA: TGTGCCAGCAGTTACGAGGTAGCGGGGGCCCGGAACACCGGGGAGCTGTTTTTT

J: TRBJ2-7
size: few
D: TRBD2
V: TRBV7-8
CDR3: CASSPTSGRANAQYF
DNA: TGTGCCAGCAGCCCGACTAGCGGGAGGGCCAACGCGCAGTACTTC

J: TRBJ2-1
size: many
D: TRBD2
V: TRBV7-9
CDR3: CASSLARSSGSDEQFF
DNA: TGTGCCAGCAGCTTAGCGAGGTCTAGCGGGAGCGATGAGCAGTTCTTC

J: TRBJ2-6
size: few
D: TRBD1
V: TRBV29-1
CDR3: CSVDTGGLSGANVLTF
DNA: TGCAGCGTCGACACAGGGGGCCTGTCTGGGGCCAACGTCCTGACTTTC

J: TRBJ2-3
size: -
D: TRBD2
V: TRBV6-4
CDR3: CASSRDAGAVDTQYF
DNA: TGTGCCAGCAGCCGGGACGCGGGAGCGGTAGATACGCAGTATTTT

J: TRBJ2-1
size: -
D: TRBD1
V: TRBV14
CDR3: CASSPLTGTIEQFF
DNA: TGTGCCAGCAGCCCGTTGACAGGGACCATTGAGCAGTTCTTC

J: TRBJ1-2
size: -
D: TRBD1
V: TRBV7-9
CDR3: CASSSTGGGWNYGYTF
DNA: TGTGCCAGCAGCTCGACAGGGGGTGGATGGAACTATGGCTACACCTTC

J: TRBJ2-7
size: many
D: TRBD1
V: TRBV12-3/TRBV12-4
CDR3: CASSFQGTGSYEQYF
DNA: TGTGCCAGCAGTTTTCAAGGGACAGGGTCCTACGAGCAGTACTTC

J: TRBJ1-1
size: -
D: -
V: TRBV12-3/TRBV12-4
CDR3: CASSFGGAMNTEAFF
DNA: TGTGCCAGCAGTTTCGGTGGGGCCATGAACACTGAAGCTTTCTTT